Presented here are 31 T cell receptor beta chains from one specimen sequenced in a study of identical twins. Each CDR3 protein gets one entry after TCRdb re-called the 5' RACE reads with MiXCR. The data contain some 690,000 distinct CDR3 sequences, 21% of them singletons. These data also featured in a second study, about T cells expressing NK-cell markers.

Sequencing was performed on PBMCs. All receptors derive from a woman aged 18 to 35 in good health.

V is TRBV29-1 and J is TRBJ1-1; a weak D match, TRBD1 (6 bases). V lost 6 bases to trimming and J lost 6 bases, with 17 bases between them. The CDR3 extends over 13 amino acids. Germline V lookup: CDR1 SQVTM, CDR2 ANQGSEA. In DNA, the CDR3 is TGCAGCGTAGGCTTAAGCAGGGGCGCTGAAGCTTTCTTT. Translation gives CSVGLSRGAEAFF.

This clonotype was observed at least ten times. The chain couples TRBV4-3 to TRBJ1-4; maybe TRBD1 (5 bases). CDR1 LGHNA and CDR2 YSLEER come from the germline V gene. CDR3 length: 16 amino acids. Trimming took off 3 bases at V and 3 bases at J, with 14 bases between the two ends. The chain's CDR3 is CASSQATGGANEKLFF. As DNA, the CDR3 is TGCGCCAGCAGCCAGGCTACAGGAGGCGCTAATGAAAAACTGTTTTTT.

A note on this clonotype: One base away lies a much larger clone, so this may be a sequencing read error. The gene calls are TRBV5-1 and TRBJ2-2; perhaps TRBD1 as D (6 bases). CDR3 size: 14 residues. The V gene's germline CDR1 is SGHRS and CDR2 YFSETQ. CDR3 loop: CASRRQDHTGELSF. For the CDR3, the DNA is TGCGCCAGCAGAAGACAGGACCACACCGGGGAGCTGTCTTTT.

Worth noting for this clonotype: Relative to the germline gene, one junction end is altered; a read error may explain this. The chain couples TRBV7-7 to TRBJ2-5, with D tentatively TRBD1 (5 bases). The CDR3 has 14 amino acids. The germline V gene has CDR1 SSHAT and CDR2 FNYEAQ (reference sequence). The CDR3 region has the DNA TGTGCTAGCAGCCGTTCTACAGGTCCAGAGACCCAGTACTTC. It is translated as CASSRSTGPETQYF.

This clonotype came up once. The V and J genes are TRBV12-3 or TRBV12-4 and TRBJ2-3, with TRBD2 identical over 14 bases. V lost 6 bases to trimming and J lost 0 bases; unmatched junction nucleotides: 8. The CDR3 loop spans 18 amino acids. This CDR3 reads CASRRLAGGWTSTDTQYF. Here the CDR3 DNA reads TGTGCCAGCAGAAGACTAGCGGGAGGGTGGACTAGCACAGATACGCAGTATTTT.

The chain uses TRBV5-1 and TRBJ2-7; 14 bases match TRBD2. The CDR3 runs to 17 residues. Germline lookup yields CDR1 SGHRS and CDR2 YFSETQ. Trimming took 3 bases from V and 3 from J; bases not matched to a gene: 8. As DNA, the CDR3 is TGCGCCAGCAGCTCAGGGACTAGCGGGGGCCGTATCTACGAGCAGTACTTC. Translated, it gives CASSSGTSGGRIYEQYF.

This clonotype has a handful of counts. This chain joins TRBV9 and TRBJ1-2, with D possibly TRBD1 on 6 matching bases. The CDR3 spans 14 residues. Between the trimmed V and J ends, which lost 0 bases and 6 bases, there was a span of 12 bases. Per the germline V gene, CDR1 is SGDLS and CDR2 is YYNGEE. CDR3 sequence reads: CASSVAWTEDGYTF. CDR3 nucleotides: TGTGCCAGCAGCGTAGCCTGGACAGAGGATGGCTACACCTTC.

There are many counts of this clonotype. The CDR3 DNA follows: TGTGCCAGCAGCTTAGGGACTAGCGGGGGGTTTGAGCAGTTCTTC. Translating it yields CASSLGTSGGFEQFF. The chain uses TRBV7-2 and TRBJ2-1; 14 positions agree with TRBD2. Trimming cost V 1 base and J 9 bases; bases outside gene matches: 2. CDR1 SGHTA and CDR2 FQGNSA come from the germline V gene. This CDR3 has 15 amino acids.

This clonotype came up many times. The chain links TRBV7-9 to TRBJ2-2; TRBD2 matches 7 bases. Germline CDR1 SEHNR, CDR2 FQNEAQ (reference sequence). This CDR3 contains 16 residues. V was clipped by 2 bases and J by 0 bases; unmatched bases: 3. Written as DNA, the CDR3 is TGTGCCAGCAGCTTATCCGGGGGGACGAACACCGGGGAGCTGTTTTTT. It yields the protein CASSLSGGTNTGELFF.

This clonotype was recorded at least ten times. The V call is TRBV19, the J call TRBJ2-1; 10 bases align to TRBD2. CDR3 length: 13 amino acids. Germline-derived CDR1 and CDR2 are LNHDA and SQIVND (reference sequence). V shed 1 base and J 16 bases; nucleotides not matched to a gene: 7. Written as DNA, the CDR3 is TGTGCCAGTAGTATAGGGCTAGCGGGAGTGCCCTTCTTC. Protein sequence: CASSIGLAGVPFF.

There are many counts of this clonotype. J is TRBJ2-5 and V is TRBV29-1; D gene uncertain. V was pared by 4 bases and J by 1 base, with 10 bases between. This CDR3 is built from 13 residues. CDR1 and CDR2 (germline): SQVTM, ANQGSEA. The CDR3 sequence is CSVVLQLQETQYF. The CDR3 region has the DNA TGCAGCGTTGTTCTGCAACTCCAAGAGACCCAGTACTTC.

J is TRBJ2-5 and V is TRBV7-9, with a weak D call TRBD2 (5 bases). The CDR3 contains 13 residues. Per germline, CDR1 SEHNR and CDR2 FQNEAQ (reference sequence). V lost 1 base and J 7 bases, leaving 10 bases between the germline ends. The CDR3 region is CASSLERAGTQYF. In DNA form, the CDR3 reads TGTGCCAGCAGCTTAGAGAGGGCCGGGACCCAGTACTTC.

This clonotype was counted between two and nine times. The gene calls are TRBV5-5 and TRBJ2-3; 9 bases agree with TRBD2. J lost 5 bases, V lost 3 bases, and 10 bases had no gene match. This CDR3 region has 16 residues. The germline gives CDR1 SGHKS, CDR2 YYEKEE (reference sequence). The CDR3: CASSSVAGGPLDTQYF. CDR3 DNA: TGTGCCAGCAGCTCCGTGGCGGGAGGGCCGTTAGATACGCAGTATTTT.

The table lists this clonotype with many counts. The V gene is TRBV5-1, the J gene TRBJ2-1, with 9 bases identical to TRBD2. CDR3 size: 15 residues. Germline CDR1 reads SGHRS; CDR2 reads YFSETQ. V dropped 2 bases and J dropped 5; count of bases not matched to a gene: 5. CDR3 sequence reads: CASSFGLAINNEQFF. The CDR3 nucleotides read TGCGCCAGCAGCTTTGGACTAGCGATAAACAATGAGCAGTTCTTC. Complete variable domain (other parts from reference TRBV5-1 and TRBJ2-1): KAGVTQTPRYLIKTRGQQVTLSCSPISGHRSVSWYQQTPGQGLQFLFEYFSETQRNKGNFPGRFSGRQFSNSRSEMNVSTLELGDSALYLCASSFGLAINNEQFFGPGTRLTVL.

The sample holds a few counts of this clonotype. CDR3 region: CSVHGSKQSADTQYF. In DNA form, the CDR3 reads TGCAGCGTCCACGGGAGCAAACAAAGCGCAGATACGCAGTATTTT. The chain couples TRBV29-1 to TRBJ2-3; the D gene is possibly TRBD2 (6 bases). The ends were cut back, 6 bases at V and 4 bases at J, with 20 bases in the middle. The CDR3 runs 15 residues. The germline V gene has CDR1 SQVTM and CDR2 ANQGSEA.

This clonotype showed up many times. The rearrangement joins TRBV4-1 to TRBJ1-1; D is undetermined. The CDR3 covers 14 residues. Per germline, CDR1 MGHRA and CDR2 YSYEKL. V gave up 4 bases and J gave up 0 bases, with 9 bases separating them. CDR3 sequence: CASSLGLMNTEAFF. DNA for the CDR3: TGCGCCAGCAGCCTCGGTCTGATGAACACTGAAGCTTTCTTT.

There are a few counts of this clonotype. The rearrangement uses TRBV20-1 and TRBJ2-4; 9 bases align to TRBD2. Trimming cost V 5 bases and J 2 bases; bases outside gene matches: 4. From germline, CDR1 is DFQATT and CDR2 SNEGSKA (reference sequence). There are 14 residues in the CDR3. CDR3 in amino acids: CSARLADTKNIQYF. The CDR3 region has the DNA TGCAGTGCTCGACTAGCGGACACCAAAAACATTCAGTACTTC.

This clonotype was found many times. The chain links TRBV27 to TRBJ2-3; TRBD2 is a possible D gene (6 bases). Trimming pared 5 bases from V and 2 bases from J, leaving 17 bases between. This CDR3 has 16 residues. Germline V gene sequence: CDR1 MNHEY, CDR2 SMNVEV (reference sequence). CDR3 protein: CASSLHAPGLTDTQYF. CDR3 nucleotide sequence: TGTGCCAGCAGTCTCCACGCCCCGGGACTCACAGATACGCAGTATTTT.

In this sample, this clonotype turned up a few times. The chain has TRBV12-3 or TRBV12-4 and TRBJ1-1; TRBD1 is a possible D gene (6 bases). The CDR3 is 12 residues long. The V end was cut by 7 bases, the J end by 1 base, with 7 bases between. DNA of the CDR3: TGTGCCAGCACCAGGGGGAACACTGAAGCTTTCTTT. Its translation is CASTRGNTEAFF.

In its sample, this clonotype was seen once. The chain couples TRBV7-9 to TRBJ2-1; 11 bases line up with TRBD1. CDR1 and CDR2 from the germline V gene are SEHNR and FQNEAQ (reference sequence). V gave up 6 bases and J gave up 5 bases; unmatched junction bases: 6. The CDR3 spans 15 residues. CDR3 bases: TGTGCCAGCAGTGGACAGGGGGCGTCGGACAATGAGCAGTTCTTC. This sequence encodes CASSGQGASDNEQFF.

This clonotype was observed a few times. The genes are TRBV7-2 and TRBJ2-4; the match to TRBD2 covers 7 bases. V lost 1 base, J lost 0 bases, and 3 bases stayed unmatched. The CDR3 spans 16 residues. CDR1 and CDR2 from the germline V gene are SGHTA and FQGNSA. Here the CDR3 reads CASSLDGGRAKNIQYF. DNA for the CDR3: TGTGCCAGCAGCTTAGACGGCGGGAGAGCCAAAAACATTCAGTACTTC. Full variable domain (rest looked up from reference TRBV7-2 and TRBJ2-4): GAGVSQSPSNKVTEKGKDVELRCDPISGHTALYWYRQSLGQGLEFLIYFQGNSAPDKSGLPSDRFSAERTGGSVSTLTIQRTQQEDSAVYLCASSLDGGRAKNIQYFGAGTRLSVL.

The chain links TRBV29-1 to TRBJ2-7; D is perhaps TRBD2 (5 bases). The CDR3 spans 13 residues. Looked up from germline, CDR1 is SQVTM and CDR2 is ANQGSEA. The V end lost 7 bases, the J end lost 1 base, and 14 bases lay between the germline ends. The CDR3 region is CSARPGISYEQYF. CDR3 bases: TGCAGCGCCCGCCCCGGGATTTCCTACGAGCAGTACTTC.

The chain carries TRBV5-1 and TRBJ2-3, with a tentative D call TRBD1 (5 bases). This CDR3 has 14 residues. The germline V gene encodes CDR1 SGHRS and CDR2 YFSETQ. The V end was cut by 7 bases, the J end by 0 bases, with 12 bases between. The CDR3 region is CASYIGASTDTQYF. CDR3 nucleotide sequence: TGCGCCAGCTACATAGGGGCTAGCACAGATACGCAGTATTTT.

This clonotype was recorded many times. The chain employs TRBV27 and TRBJ2-1, with 15 bases matching TRBD2. Trimming took 5 bases from V and 6 from J; bases not matched to a gene: 8. The CDR3 totals 17 residues. Germline loops: CDR1 MNHEY, CDR2 SMNVEV (reference sequence). This CDR3 reads CASSTRTSGGAVNEQFF. In DNA, the CDR3 is TGTGCCAGCAGTACCCGGACTAGCGGGGGGGCCGTCAATGAGCAGTTCTTC.

This clonotype was detected ten times or more. This chain links TRBV21-1 with TRBJ1-5; no check of the table's D call, TRBD1, against the DNA was made. TRBV21-1 is a listed pseudogene. The CDR3 consists of 16 residues. In DNA, the CDR3 is TGTGCCAGCAGCTTTCACGGGGGCTCCGGGCATCAGCCCCAGCATTTT. This encodes CASSFHGGSGHQPQHF.

The chain couples TRBV20-1 to TRBJ2-3; D not certain. This CDR3 has 13 amino acids. Germline-derived CDR1 and CDR2 are DFQATT and SNEGSKA (reference sequence). The CDR3: CSSPVEATDTQYF. The CDR3 coding sequence is TGCAGCTCTCCCGTTGAAGCCACAGATACGCAGTATTTT.

This clonotype was seen more than once but under ten times. The J gene is TRBJ1-6, the V gene TRBV20-1, with a possible D match to TRBD1 (6 bases). Germline values: CDR1 DFQATT, CDR2 SNEGSKA (reference sequence). Trimming shortened V by 6 bases and J by 5 bases, and 11 bases separated the two germline ends. The CDR3 length is 13 residues. The CDR3, as DNA: TGCAGTGCCACAGGGATGAATAATTCACCCCTCCACTTT. Translated: CSATGMNNSPLHF.

As regards this clonotype: No conserved phenylalanine or tryptophan ends this CDR3, so it is likely a read error. V gene TRBV4-2 combines with J gene TRBJ2-1, with D perhaps matching TRBD2 (6 bases). The CDR3 consists of 14 residues. CDR1 and CDR2 from the germline V gene are LGHNA and YNFKEQ. Trimming left V 3 bases short and J 10 bases short, with 16 bases between. CDR3 sequence reads: CASSQGSGYVEQFL. CDR3 sequence (DNA): TGTGCCAGCAGCCAGGGTAGCGGCTATGTGGAGCAGTTCTTA.

This chain uses TRBV27 with TRBJ2-1, with TRBD2 matching 13 bases. The CDR3 covers 16 residues. V lost 2 bases to trimming and J lost 10 bases; unmatched junction nucleotides: 8. From germline, CDR1 is MNHEY and CDR2 SMNVEV (reference sequence). The CDR3 DNA reads TGTGCCAGCAGTTTAGGACTAGCGGGAGCCTCAAGGGAGCAGTTCTTC. As protein: CASSLGLAGASREQFF.

This clonotype was observed at least ten times. The CDR3 bases are TGCAGTGTTCCGACAGGGGGCCTCGAGCAGTACTTC. Residues: CSVPTGGLEQYF. The gene calls are TRBV20-1 and TRBJ2-7, with 10 positions matching TRBD1. V dropped 7 bases and J dropped 6; count of bases not matched to a gene: 6. Germline CDR1 reads DFQATT; CDR2 reads SNEGSKA (reference sequence). The CDR3 runs 12 residues.

The sample holds many counts of this clonotype. The V gene is TRBV20-1, the J gene TRBJ2-3, with TRBD2 identical over 8 bases. Germline assignment: CDR1 DFQATT and CDR2 SNEGSKA (reference sequence). V lost 5 bases, J lost 1 base, and 2 bases stayed unmatched. This CDR3 comprises 13 residues. The CDR3 region is CSALLAGTDTQYF. CDR3 DNA sequence: TGCAGTGCTCTACTAGCGGGCACAGATACGCAGTATTTT.